The 10 T cell receptor beta chains below come from one sample, sequenced in a study of CD8 T cells in Susac syndrome. Random-hexamer reverse transcription was applied to roughly 0.45 to 1 ug RNA. TCRdb re-analysed the immunoSEQ multiplex PCR reads in MiXCR, keeping a single row per CDR3 protein. The table shows 150,000 to 200,000 distinct CDR3 sequences, with roughly 90% occurring only once. The sequenced sample consisted of CD4+ T cells from PBMCs. These receptors came from a human donor with Susac syndrome.

The V gene is TRBV3-1, the J gene TRBJ1-1; D may be TRBD1 (6 bases). The CDR3 extends over 13 amino acids. Deletions cut 3 bases from V and 6 bases from J, with 11 bases between. Per germline, CDR1 LGHDT and CDR2 YNNKEL (reference sequence). CDR3 residues: CASSQGGAAEAFF. CDR3 nucleotides: TGTGCCAGCAGCCAGGGGGGGGCGGCTGAAGCTTTCTTT. The entire variable domain, with the rest obtained from reference TRBV3-1 and TRBJ1-1, is as follows: DTAVSQTPKYLVTQMGNDKSIKCEQNLGHDTMYWYKQDSKKFLKIMFSYNNKELIINETVPNRFSPKSPDKAHLNLHINSLELGDSAVYFCASSQGGAAEAFFGQGTRLTVV.

This clonotype has more than one count but fewer than ten. The chain is built from TRBV11-3 and TRBJ2-1, with TRBD2 matching 10 bases. Germline trimming cut 2 bases from V and 5 bases from J; bases unmatched to any gene: 0. Germline CDR1 reads SGHNT; CDR2 reads YENEEA. The CDR3 is made up of 14 amino acids. The CDR3 bases are TGTGCCAGCAGCTTAACTAGCGGGGACAATGAGCAGTTCTTC. This codes for CASSLTSGDNEQFF.

The chain uses TRBV29-1 and TRBJ2-7; unclear D gene. Trimming took 4 bases from V and 0 from J, leaving 7 bases between them. This CDR3 is built from 12 residues. Germline CDR1 is SQVTM and CDR2 is ANQGSEA. This CDR3 reads CSVGLGSYEQYF. The DNA of the CDR3 is TGCAGCGTTGGATTGGGCTCCTACGAGCAGTACTTC.

V is TRBV3-1 and J is TRBJ1-1, with 7 nucleotides matching TRBD1. CDR1 and CDR2 (germline): LGHDT, YNNKEL (reference sequence). This CDR3 spans 14 amino acids. V lost 5 bases and J lost 1; bases outside the gene matches: 4. CDR3 in DNA: TGTGCCAGCAGCAACAGGGGACAGAACACTGAAGCTTTCTTT. Translating it yields CASSNRGQNTEAFF.

The V call is TRBV2, the J call TRBJ1-5; D gene unclear. V was cut by 3 bases and J by 2 bases, with 8 bases left in between. The germline V gene has CDR1 SNHLY and CDR2 FYNNEI. The CDR3 runs to 14 residues. CDR3 in amino acids: CASSEAERNQPQHF. CDR3 coding DNA: TGTGCCAGCAGTGAGGCGGAACGCAATCAGCCCCAGCATTTT.

The V call is TRBV19, the J call TRBJ2-5; 7 bases match TRBD2. Germline assignment: CDR1 LNHDA and CDR2 SQIVND (reference sequence). The CDR3 totals 16 residues. V gave up 5 bases and J gave up 4 bases; unmatched junction bases: 13. The CDR3 DNA reads as TGTGCCAGTAGTTCCAACCCGGGAGGCTATCGAGAGACCCAGTACTTC. This encodes CASSSNPGGYRETQYF. The full variable domain, its missing parts supplied by reference TRBV19 and TRBJ2-5, is DGGITQSPKYLFRKEGQNVTLSCEQNLNHDAMYWYRQDPGQGLRLIYYSQIVNDFQKGDIAEGYSVSREKKESFPLTVTSAQKNPTAFYLCASSSNPGGYRETQYFGPGTRLLVL.

The chain carries TRBV7-9 and TRBJ1-1; possible D gene TRBD1, 6 bases. V lost 5 bases and J lost 2, with 15 bases in between. This CDR3 comprises 15 residues. CDR1 is SEHNR, CDR2 FQNEAQ, per germline (reference sequence). This CDR3 reads CASSPGGGLNTEAFF. The CDR3 DNA reads as TGTGCCAGCAGCCCCGGAGGGGGGTTAAACACTGAAGCTTTCTTT. Together with reference TRBV7-9 and TRBJ1-1, the CDR3 gives the full variable domain: DTGVSQNPRHKITKRGQNVTFRCDPISEHNRLYWYRQTLGQGPEFLTYFQNEAQLEKSRLLSDRFSAERPKGSFSTLEIQRTEQGDSAMYLCASSPGGGLNTEAFFGQGTRLTVV.

This chain connects TRBV12-3 or TRBV12-4 to TRBJ1-1; D is ambiguous. There are 12 residues in the CDR3. Trimming cost V 8 bases and J 5 bases, with 12 bases left between them. The CDR3 DNA follows: TGTGCCAGCCGGGGTGCTCGAACTGAAGCTTTCTTT. Translation: CASRGARTEAFF.

The chain has TRBV18 and TRBJ2-1; maybe TRBD1 (5 bases). This CDR3 is built from 15 residues. The germline CDR1 and CDR2 sequences are KGHSH and LQKENI. V gave up 6 bases and J gave up 5 bases, with 17 bases separating them. The CDR3 DNA reads TGTGCCAGCTCGCATGGACAACCGCCTGACAATGAGCAGTTCTTC. Encoded protein: CASSHGQPPDNEQFF.

The chain links TRBV9 to TRBJ1-1, with a weak D call TRBD1 (6 bases). The CDR3 runs 14 residues. V lost 0 bases, J lost 1 base, and 7 bases lay in between. The germline gives CDR1 SGDLS, CDR2 YYNGEE. CDR3 region: CASSVVQGNTEAFF. CDR3 nucleotide sequence: TGTGCCAGCAGCGTAGTACAGGGGAACACTGAAGCTTTCTTT.